This T cell receptor (beta chain) was observed in a study of identical twins (dated by TCRdb to about 2016). Notes on the research overall: TCR alpha and beta repertoires from monozygotic twins, unrelated adults of various ages and cord blood were deep-sequenced to test whether fetal clonotypes persist. To rule out contamination, the twin experiments were replicated at different times with different library preparation protocols.

There are many counts of this clonotype. Its antigen specificity is not known. Base qualities are missing; no much larger clone stands one base away. The library was obtained by 5' RACE. For sequencing, an Illumina HiSeq 2000 was employed. Template switching introduced a universal primer binding site; the final cDNA contained a unique molecular identifier, enabling accurate counting of TCR cDNA molecules. First-strand cDNA for TCR alpha and beta chains was synthesized from specific primers in the conserved constant-segment region. To control for contamination, every cDNA library was double barcoded, receiving both a SMART-Mk sample barcode and Illumina barcodes. TruSeq adapter sequences along with Illumina sample barcodes were introduced in two successive PCR steps. Sequencing of the TCR alpha and beta cDNA libraries was done on the Illumina HiSeq platform using custom primers. Per the original workflow: Unique molecular identifiers were extracted from raw reads with MiGEC, and CDR3 positions were determined with MiXCR. Recombination models were inferred per individual with the repgenHMM and IGoR tools using an EM algorithm. Shared clonotype analysis was performed with the tcR package in R, normalizing sharing by the product of cloneset sizes. To study raw recombination free of thymic and clonal selection effects, out-of-frame nonproductive sequences were analyzed. The public reads were reanalyzed by TCRdb: fastp trimming at Q25, MiXCR alignment, in-frame beta chains only. Under each unique CDR3 protein, matching rows form one entry showing the most common genes and DNA. These V and J calls originate from TCRdb's pipeline instead of the authors' own analysis. The sample records approximately 630,000 distinct CDR3 sequences, just over 7% of which are singletons. The biggest ten clones account for 1.5% to 2% of the sample.

Every donor in the study was a healthy Caucasian. The twin cohort consisted of three pairs of female monozygotic twins, all aged roughly 18 to 29 years. Peripheral blood mononuclear cells were used as the source from which RNA for TCR libraries was isolated. What the authors observed across the whole study: Out-of-frame TCR alpha sharing in monozygotic twins was systematically underestimated by recombination models, whereas sharing between unrelated individuals was in agreement with the recombination models. Compared with coincidental sharing between unrelated individuals, out-of-frame TCR alpha sequences shared between twins had an excess of sequences with low generation probability. Because the same donors could not be followed over many years, conclusions were based on cross-sectional statistical analysis. Invariant T cells such as MAIT and iNKT could partly confound zero-insertion analyses, although diverse VJ usage argued against such confounding for most clonotypes. In beta out-of-frame sequences, excess twin sharing was weaker, because having fewer shared sequences lowered the signal-to-noise ratio. Abundant cord blood beta clonotypes had fewer insertions, young adult naive repertoires showed a similar but weaker trend, and memory repertoires showed no such trend.

Trimming at the junction amounts to 4 bases on V and 4 bases on J, and the germline ends lie 12 bases apart. Reading from cysteine to phenylalanine, the CDR3 counts 14 amino acids. CDR3 DNA only is kept here, 42 bases in frame from base 1. Sequences MNHEY (CDR1) and SVGAGI (CDR2) are obtained from the germline V gene. Another study also made use of these data, one on yellow fever vaccine responses in identical twins. The second study's authors report: The authors reported that the T cell response to vaccination in identical twins appeared partly convergent and partly personalized. Focusing on identical twins, the study followed the T cell clones that responded to the vaccine, and did so with precision.

Sequenced material: PBMCs. This receptor was identified in a woman between 18 and 29 years old in good health. This chain joins TRBV6-5 to TRBJ2-3; D gene: possibly TRBD2, on 5 matching bases. The nucleotide sequence is given as TGTGCCAGCAGTTCCCCGGACTTGTCAGATACGCAGTATTTT. The encoded protein is CASSSPDLSDTQYF.